Presented here are 3 T cell receptor beta chains from one specimen sequenced in a study of blood T cell repertoires in COVID-19. Using immunoSEQ multiplex PCR, the repertoire was profiled, and TCRdb retains in-frame clones only, with some absent. The sample carries about 150,000 clones, approximately 87% recorded once. Sequenced: peripheral blood. Receptors were obtained from a man in his forties or fifties with active COVID-19.

The V call is TRBV10-3, the J call TRBJ1-2; D gene ambiguous. This CDR3 contains 12 residues. V was cut by 8 bases and J by 4 bases, with 11 bases left in between. The germline V gene encodes CDR1 ENHRY and CDR2 SYGVKD. The CDR3 region is CAIRMGGYGYTF. CDR3 coding DNA: TGTGCCATCCGGATGGGAGGCTATGGCTACACCTTC.

The chain joins TRBV7-2 to TRBJ1-6; D uncertain. V lost 2 bases, J lost 11 bases, and 10 bases lay in between. The CDR3 extends over 13 amino acids. The germline CDR1 and CDR2 sequences are SGHTA and FQGNSA. The CDR3 DNA reads as TGTGCCAGCAGCTTAAACAGTAGTCCACCCCTCCACTTT. Amino acid sequence: CASSLNSSPPLHF.

This rearrangement joins TRBV5-1 to TRBJ2-5; D is unresolved. Germline CDR1 is SGHRS and CDR2 is YFSETQ. V lost 1 base to trimming and J lost 3 bases, with 7 bases between them. The CDR3 runs 13 residues. The CDR3 loop is CASSLWSKETQYF. CDR3 sequence (DNA): TGCGCCAGCAGCTTGTGGAGTAAAGAGACCCAGTACTTC.